The 32 T cell receptor beta chains below come from one sample, sequenced in a study of T-cell reconstitution after alpha-beta-depleted transplantation in children. Using unique molecular identifiers, the investigators prepared the TCRbeta library. TCRdb independently ran MiXCR on the PCR reads; one entry per CDR3 protein. Seen here are 6,400 or so distinct CDR3 sequences, around 16% observed once, and the top ten hold approximately 12%. Material: PBMCs, mostly from graft donor cells, obtained 60 days after TCRalphabeta/CD19-depleted stem cell transplant. All receptors come from a male patient younger than 18 who had a stem cell transplant for acute myeloid leukemia, so the T cells may come from the graft donor.

This clonotype was observed a few times. The chain carries TRBV28 and TRBJ2-3; 8 bases are a match to TRBD2. This CDR3 contains 15 residues. V dropped 3 bases and J dropped 7; count of bases not matched to a gene: 9. The germline V gene has CDR1 MDHEN and CDR2 SYDVKM. The CDR3 DNA reads TGTGCCAGCAGTTTGAGCGGGAGCGCACAATATACGCAGTATTTT. Its protein is CASSLSGSAQYTQYF.

This clonotype was observed a few times. This chain joins TRBV25-1 and TRBJ2-7; 9 positions match TRBD2. Germline CDR1 MGHDK, CDR2 SYGVNS. The junction had 7 bases not matched to a gene; V was cut back by 1 base and J by 3 bases. The CDR3 covers 16 residues. CDR3 protein: CASSESGAGGYYEQYF. In DNA form, the CDR3 reads TGTGCCAGCAGTGAATCTGGAGCGGGAGGTTACTACGAGCAGTACTTC.

J is TRBJ1-5 and V is TRBV6-2 or TRBV6-3; unclear D gene. V was trimmed by 0 bases and J by 0 bases, leaving 6 bases between them. The CDR3 covers 15 residues. The germline V gene encodes CDR1 MNHEY and CDR2 SVGEGT. DNA of the CDR3: TGTGCCAGCAGTTACTCGGACGGTAGCAATCAGCCCCAGCATTTT. It yields the protein CASSYSDGSNQPQHF.

In its sample, this clonotype was seen a few times. The chain joins TRBV24-1 to TRBJ2-7; 10 positions agree with TRBD2. The CDR3 is made up of 15 amino acids. Trimming cost V 2 bases and J 4 bases; bases outside gene matches: 4. Germline CDR1 KGHDR, CDR2 SFDVKD. The chain's CDR3 is CATSDSQREGYEQYF. For the CDR3, the DNA is TGTGCCACCAGTGATTCTCAGCGGGAGGGGTACGAGCAGTACTTC.

By frequency in the sample, this clonotype is medium-sized (0.01 to 0.1%). CDR3: CASSSGTSGTYNEQFF. The CDR3 DNA sequence: TGTGCCAGCAGCTCCGGGACTAGCGGGACCTACAATGAGCAGTTCTTC. The chain couples TRBV7-8 to TRBJ2-1; 13 nucleotides align to TRBD2. Per the germline V gene, CDR1 is SGHVS and CDR2 is FQNEAQ. The J segment lost 2 bases and the V segment lost 4 bases, leaving 2 bases of the junction unmatched. The CDR3 extends over 16 amino acids.

The V call is TRBV4-2, the J call TRBJ2-5, with D uncertain. Germline values: CDR1 LGHNA, CDR2 YNFKEQ. With 5 bases removed from V and 1 base from J, the gap between germline ends came to 14 bases. This CDR3 spans 15 amino acids. The CDR3 spells CASSSRLGPQETQYF. The DNA for the CDR3 is TGTGCCAGCAGCTCTAGGCTGGGCCCCCAAGAGACCCAGTACTTC.

By share, this clonotype ranks as medium-sized. The chain has TRBV7-2 and TRBJ1-1; no reliable D call. From germline, CDR1 is SGHTA and CDR2 FQGNSA. Trimming removed 4 bases at V and 5 bases at J, with 17 bases between. This CDR3 is 15 amino acids long. CDR3 coding DNA: TGTGCCAGCAGCTCGCTGGCGGTTGGAGGAACTGAAGCTTTCTTT. It translates to CASSSLAVGGTEAFF.

The chain is built from TRBV20-1 and TRBJ1-5; D gene unclear. The germline V gene has CDR1 DFQATT and CDR2 SNEGSKA (reference sequence). The CDR3 runs 12 residues. V lost 5 bases and J 5 bases, leaving 10 bases between the germline ends. The CDR3 region has the DNA TGCAGTGCTGGTAGGATCCATCAGCCCCAGCATTTT. Protein product: CSAGRIHQPQHF.

The genes are TRBV30 and TRBJ2-7; unclear D gene. There are 12 residues in the CDR3. V lost 2 bases to trimming and J lost 5 bases, with 10 bases between them. Germline assignment: CDR1 GTSNPN and CDR2 SVGIG (reference sequence). CDR3 sequence: CAWSLVLNEQYF. The CDR3 nucleotides read TGTGCCTGGAGTCTAGTCCTCAACGAGCAGTACTTC.

The chain uses TRBV9 and TRBJ2-2, with TRBD2 matching 9 bases. Trimming cost V 0 bases and J 5 bases; bases outside gene matches: 5. The length of the CDR3 is 16 residues. From germline, CDR1 is SGDLS and CDR2 YYNGEE. CDR3: CASSVGLAGLTGELFF. The CDR3 region has the DNA TGTGCCAGCAGCGTAGGCCTAGCGGGATTAACCGGGGAGCTGTTTTTT.

The gene calls are TRBV19 and TRBJ2-5, with 8 nucleotides matching TRBD1. The ends lost 4 bases at V and 6 bases at J; junction bases unmatched: 4. Germline V lookup: CDR1 LNHDA, CDR2 SQIVND (reference sequence). The CDR3 covers 13 residues. The CDR3 loop is CASSTGQGQTQYF. CDR3 nucleotide sequence: TGTGCCAGTAGTACCGGACAGGGACAGACCCAGTACTTC.

This chain uses TRBV30 with TRBJ2-7; 10 bases are a match to TRBD1. CDR3 length equals 11 residues. Germline CDR1 is GTSNPN and CDR2 is SVGIG (reference sequence). With 7 bases clipped from V and 5 bases from J, the junction kept 2 bases outside the gene matches. CDR3 in DNA: TGTGCCTTGACAGGGGGCCACGAGCAGTACTTC. Its protein product is CALTGGHEQYF.

By share of the sample, this clonotype is medium-sized. The V gene is TRBV12-3 or TRBV12-4, the J gene TRBJ2-1; possible D gene TRBD2, 6 bases. V was clipped by 5 bases and J by 10 bases, with 12 bases between them. CDR3 size: 12 residues. The CDR3 is CASSLEGWEQFF. In nucleotides, the CDR3 is TGTGCCAGCAGTCTGGAGGGCTGGGAGCAGTTCTTC.

This clonotype ranks as medium-sized. J is TRBJ2-1 and V is TRBV5-1, with 7 bases fitting TRBD1. Per the germline V gene, CDR1 is SGHRS and CDR2 is YFSETQ. Losses at the gene ends were 4 bases for V and 0 bases for J; bases not matched to a gene: 7. The CDR3 covers 16 residues. The CDR3 protein is CASSGGWTGSYNEQFF. The CDR3 nucleotides are TGCGCCAGCAGCGGGGGTTGGACAGGCTCCTACAATGAGCAGTTCTTC. Complete variable domain (other parts from reference TRBV5-1 and TRBJ2-1): KAGVTQTPRYLIKTRGQQVTLSCSPISGHRSVSWYQQTPGQGLQFLFEYFSETQRNKGNFPGRFSGRQFSNSRSEMNVSTLELGDSALYLCASSGGWTGSYNEQFFGPGTRLTVL.

The gene calls are TRBV29-1 and TRBJ2-7; the match to TRBD1 covers 7 bases. The CDR3 length is 15 residues. V dropped 7 bases and J dropped 1; count of bases not matched to a gene: 13. The germline V gene has CDR1 SQVTM and CDR2 ANQGSEA. The CDR3 loop is CSGSLVRGQSYEQYF. In nucleotides, the CDR3 is TGCAGCGGGTCGCTTGTCAGGGGACAGTCCTACGAGCAGTACTTC.

Within the sample, this clonotype is medium-sized. This chain's CDR3 is CSVLQGATPAFF. DNA of the CDR3: TGCAGCGTTCTTCAGGGGGCAACTCCCGCTTTCTTT. The rearrangement links TRBV29-1 to TRBJ1-1, with 8 positions matching TRBD1. The CDR3 extends over 12 amino acids. The germline CDR1 and CDR2 sequences are SQVTM and ANQGSEA. The junction had 10 bases not matched to a gene; V was cut back by 5 bases and J by 11 bases.

The chain uses TRBV28 and TRBJ1-2, with D perhaps matching TRBD1 (5 bases). There are 15 residues in the CDR3. V was clipped by 5 bases and J by 4 bases, with 17 bases between them. Per the germline V gene, CDR1 is MDHEN and CDR2 is SYDVKM. Written as DNA, the CDR3 is TGTGCCAGCAGTACCTCGAGAGGGCAGGGCTATGGCTACACCTTC. Translation: CASSTSRGQGYGYTF.

The chain joins TRBV11-2 to TRBJ2-5, with unresolved D. CDR1 and CDR2 from the germline V gene are SGHAT and FQNNGV. V was trimmed by 2 bases and J by 5 bases, leaving 3 bases between them. This CDR3 contains 11 residues. DNA for the CDR3: TGTGCCAGCAGCTTATGGGAGACCCAGTACTTC. This gives the protein CASSLWETQYF.

The V gene is TRBV12-3 or TRBV12-4, the J gene TRBJ1-3; 7 bases map to TRBD1. The CDR3 is 14 residues long. With 8 bases clipped from V and 0 bases from J, the junction kept 4 bases outside the gene matches. The CDR3 sequence: CASLAGGSGNTIYF. CDR3 sequence (DNA): TGTGCCAGCCTGGCAGGGGGCTCTGGAAACACCATATATTTT.

This clonotype was observed a handful of times. The chain carries TRBV7-9 and TRBJ1-2, with unresolved D. Per germline, CDR1 SEHNR and CDR2 FQNEAQ (reference sequence). The CDR3 contains 13 residues. V was trimmed by 8 bases and J by 5 bases, leaving 15 bases between them. The CDR3 bases are TGTGCCAGCCGAGAGGAAGGGCCGTATGGCTACACCTTC. Translation: CASREEGPYGYTF. The whole variable domain, filled in from reference TRBV7-9 and TRBJ1-2, reads DTGVSQNPRHKITKRGQNVTFRCDPISEHNRLYWYRQTLGQGPEFLTYFQNEAQLEKSRLLSDRFSAERPKGSFSTLEIQRTEQGDSAMYLCASREEGPYGYTFGSGTRLTVV.

By share, this clonotype ranks as medium-sized. The V call is TRBV20-1, the J call TRBJ2-1; D gene unclear. Between the trimmed V and J ends, which lost 1 base and 5 bases, there was a span of 9 bases. In germline, CDR1 is DFQATT, CDR2 SNEGSKA (reference sequence). This CDR3 spans 13 amino acids. CDR3 in amino acids: CSARVSGHNEQFF. CDR3 nucleotide sequence: TGCAGTGCTAGAGTATCCGGCCACAATGAGCAGTTCTTC.

This chain joins TRBV28 and TRBJ1-2; D gene ambiguous. This CDR3 has 11 amino acids. CDR1 MDHEN and CDR2 SYDVKM come from the germline V gene. V gave up 10 bases and J gave up 6 bases, with 12 bases separating them. The CDR3 nucleotides are TGTGCCATCCACGTCTTGGATGGCTACACCTTC. It specifies CAIHVLDGYTF.

The count of this clonotype is one. The chain has TRBV20-1 and TRBJ2-4; D is unresolved. Trimming removed 5 bases from V and 0 bases from J, with 11 bases in between. Germline V gives CDR1 DFQATT, CDR2 SNEGSKA (reference sequence). The length of the CDR3 is 14 residues. CDR3 residues: CSAALGLAKNIQYF. The DNA of the CDR3 is TGCAGTGCTGCACTCGGATTAGCCAAAAACATTCAGTACTTC.

This clonotype was seen a few times. This chain connects TRBV20-1 to TRBJ2-5; possibly TRBD2 for D (5 bases). There are 15 residues in the CDR3. Trimming pared 5 bases from V and 6 bases from J, leaving 22 bases between. CDR1 and CDR2 from the germline V gene are DFQATT and SNEGSKA (reference sequence). The CDR3 DNA follows: TGCAGTGCTTCCGATCAGGCCGGGGTGAGAAAGACCCAGTACTTC. The encoded protein is CSASDQAGVRKTQYF.

This clonotype ranks as medium-sized. The rearrangement links TRBV7-9 to TRBJ2-7; 12 bases are a match to TRBD2. Trimming cost V 6 bases and J 2 bases; bases outside gene matches: 14. Germline V gene sequence: CDR1 SEHNR, CDR2 FQNEAQ (reference sequence). The CDR3 has 18 amino acids. The CDR3: CASSPPGTSGPFPYEQYF. CDR3 bases: TGTGCCAGCAGTCCACCAGGGACTAGCGGGCCCTTCCCCTACGAGCAGTACTTC.

The chain's CDR3 is CASSSATGVSYNEQFF. CDR3 bases: TGTGCCAGCAGTTCCGCGACAGGGGTTTCCTACAATGAGCAGTTCTTC. The chain joins TRBV6-5 to TRBJ2-1; 8 bases are shared with TRBD1. This CDR3 contains 16 residues. J gave up 1 base and V 4 bases, and 6 bases lay outside the gene matches. In germline, CDR1 is MNHEY, CDR2 SVGAGI.

By proportion, this clonotype is medium-sized. This chain links TRBV6-1 with TRBJ2-1, with 11 bases that match TRBD2. The CDR3 covers 16 residues. Germline assignment: CDR1 MNHNS and CDR2 SASEGT. V trimming: 7 bases; J trimming: 6 bases; junction bases outside the gene matches: 11. Here the CDR3 reads CASTPRGLAGLNEQFF. For the CDR3, the DNA is TGTGCCAGCACCCCTCGTGGACTAGCGGGCCTCAATGAGCAGTTCTTC.

This clonotype was seen more than once but under ten times. This sequence joins TRBV7-9 and TRBJ2-5; TRBD2 agrees at 9 bases. The V and J ends lost 1 base and 4 bases, in that order; junction bases with no gene match: 10. Germline V gives CDR1 SEHNR, CDR2 FQNEAQ (reference sequence). This CDR3 contains 17 residues. The CDR3 DNA follows: TGTGCCAGCAGCTTAGAGGCCTTGGGACTAGCAAGAGAGACCCAGTACTTC. This translates into CASSLEALGLARETQYF.

This clonotype is deemed medium-sized. This chain joins TRBV7-9 and TRBJ2-5; D gene ambiguous. CDR1 and CDR2 from the germline V gene are SEHNR and FQNEAQ (reference sequence). Trimming left V 1 base short and J 6 bases short, with 0 bases between. This CDR3 comprises 10 residues. The DNA of the CDR3 is TGTGCCAGCAGCTTAGAGACCCAGTACTTC. As protein: CASSLETQYF.

V usage is TRBV30 and J usage is TRBJ1-3; 10 bases are a match to TRBD1. CDR3 length: 16 amino acids. V lost 3 bases to trimming and J lost 4 bases; unmatched junction nucleotides: 9. Germline V gene sequence: CDR1 GTSNPN, CDR2 SVGIG (reference sequence). The CDR3 here is CAWSLGTGDPGNTIYF. DNA of the CDR3: TGTGCCTGGAGCTTAGGGACAGGGGATCCCGGAAACACCATATATTTT.

About this clonotype itself: One end of the junction varies from germline; a read error may be responsible. The V call is TRBV6-4, the J call TRBJ2-7, with TRBD2 matching 14 bases. Looked up from germline, CDR1 is MRHNA and CDR2 is SNTAGT. The CDR3 loop spans 17 amino acids. CDR3 nucleotide sequence: TGTTCCAGCAGTGACCGCTTTGGGACTAGCGGGAGTTACGAGCAGTACTTC. Translating it yields CSSSDRFGTSGSYEQYF.

J is TRBJ1-1 and V is TRBV19; possibly TRBD1 for D (5 bases). The CDR3 runs 17 residues. V was pared by 5 bases and J by 5 bases, with 24 bases between. Germline CDR1 reads LNHDA; CDR2 reads SQIVND (reference sequence). The CDR3 loop reads CASSFKGVVRGKTEAFF. CDR3 DNA sequence: TGTGCCAGTAGTTTTAAGGGAGTTGTAAGGGGTAAAACTGAAGCTTTCTTT.